This TCR beta chain was identified in a study of naive and memory T cell subsets. General observations from the study: Delayed type IV hypersensitivity infiltration was taken to explain higher tuberculin-site TCR counts. TCRs were reportedly recovered from both biopsy types, mostly tuberculin test sites.

In this sample, this clonotype is medium-sized (0.01 to 0.1%). Its antigen remains unknown. This CDR3 comprises 16 residues. With V trimmed by 2 bases and J by 4 bases, 7 bases remained unmatched. The treatment denotes: skin biopsy from PPD injection site in Mantoux-positive individual. A UMI-containing oligonucleotide was joined by 3' ligation to the TCR cDNA template. Tuberculin skin test biopsies were taken where PPD was injected in Mantoux-positive people. Ligated cDNA underwent four rounds of PCR with nested alpha and beta constant region primers and SP2. For blood and skin samples, reverse transcription used TCR alpha and beta constant primers. TCRdb re-called the UMI-ligation and nested PCR reads with MiXCR, one entry per CDR3 protein. The sample lists about 37,000 distinct CDR3 sequences, approximately 9.9% occurring once.

This clonotype was sampled from an adult in good health. Specimen: skin, collected from a tuberculin skin test site. V gene TRBV12-3 or TRBV12-4 combines with J gene TRBJ2-2, with TRBD2 matching 7 bases. The DNA for the CDR3 is TGTGCCAGCAGTTTACGGGGGAGGGTCGTCACCGGGGAGCTGTTTTTT. As protein: CASSLRGRVVTGELFF.